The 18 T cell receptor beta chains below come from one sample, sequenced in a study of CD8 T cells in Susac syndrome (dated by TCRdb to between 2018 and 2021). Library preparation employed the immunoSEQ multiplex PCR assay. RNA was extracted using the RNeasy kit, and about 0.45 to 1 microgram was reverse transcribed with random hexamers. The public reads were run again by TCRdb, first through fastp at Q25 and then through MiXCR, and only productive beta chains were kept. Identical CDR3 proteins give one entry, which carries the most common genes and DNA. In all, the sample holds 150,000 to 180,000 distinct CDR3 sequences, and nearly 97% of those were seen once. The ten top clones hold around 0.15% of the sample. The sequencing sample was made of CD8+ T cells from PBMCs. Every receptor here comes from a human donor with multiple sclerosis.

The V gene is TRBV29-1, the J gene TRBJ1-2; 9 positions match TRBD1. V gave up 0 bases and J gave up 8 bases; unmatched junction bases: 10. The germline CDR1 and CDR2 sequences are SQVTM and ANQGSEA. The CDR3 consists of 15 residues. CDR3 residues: CSVEDTGQGNIGYTF. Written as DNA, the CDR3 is TGCAGCGTTGAAGATACGGGACAGGGAAACATCGGCTACACCTTC.

The CDR3 loop is CAWPTEDNYGYTF. CDR3 DNA sequence: TGTGCCTGGCCCACTGAGGATAACTATGGCTACACCTTC. The chain has TRBV30 and TRBJ1-2, with D unclear. V gave up 5 bases and J gave up 1 base, with 11 bases separating them. CDR3 length: 13 amino acids. Looked up from germline, CDR1 is GTSNPN and CDR2 is SVGIG (reference sequence).

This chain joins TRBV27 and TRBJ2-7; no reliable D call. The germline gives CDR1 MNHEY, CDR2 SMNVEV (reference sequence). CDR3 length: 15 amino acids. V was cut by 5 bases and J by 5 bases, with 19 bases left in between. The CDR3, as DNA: TGTGCCAGCAGTCCCGCCCCAAGCAGTCTCCACGAGCAGTACGTC. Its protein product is CASSPAPSSLHEQYV.

CDR3 in DNA: TGTGCCACCAGCAGAGACCGGACTAGCGGGACGTTCACAGATACGCAGTATTTT. This translates into CATSRDRTSGTFTDTQYF. This chain joins TRBV15 and TRBJ2-3; TRBD2 agrees at 12 bases. The germline gives CDR1 LNHNV, CDR2 YYDKDF (reference sequence). V lost 0 bases, J lost 2 bases, and 6 bases stayed unmatched. The CDR3 spans 18 residues. Drawing the rest from reference TRBV15 and TRBJ2-3, the complete variable domain is DAMVIQNPRYQVTQFGKPVTLSCSQTLNHNVMYWYQQKSSQAPKLLFHYYDKDFNNEADTPDNFQSRRPNTSFCFLDIRSPGLGDTAMYLCATSRDRTSGTFTDTQYFGPGTRLTVL.

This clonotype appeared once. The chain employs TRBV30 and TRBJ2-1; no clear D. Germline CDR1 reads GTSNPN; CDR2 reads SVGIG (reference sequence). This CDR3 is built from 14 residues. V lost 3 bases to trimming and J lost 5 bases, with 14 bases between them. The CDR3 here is CAWSEENRDNEQFF. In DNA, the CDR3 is TGTGCCTGGAGCGAGGAAAACAGAGACAATGAGCAGTTCTTC.

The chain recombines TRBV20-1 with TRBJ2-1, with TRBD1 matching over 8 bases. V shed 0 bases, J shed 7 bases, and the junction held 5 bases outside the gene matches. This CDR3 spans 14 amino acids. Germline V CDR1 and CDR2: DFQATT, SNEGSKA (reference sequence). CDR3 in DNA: TGCAGTGCTAGAGATAGGACAGGGTGGAATGAGCAGTTCTTC. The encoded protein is CSARDRTGWNEQFF.

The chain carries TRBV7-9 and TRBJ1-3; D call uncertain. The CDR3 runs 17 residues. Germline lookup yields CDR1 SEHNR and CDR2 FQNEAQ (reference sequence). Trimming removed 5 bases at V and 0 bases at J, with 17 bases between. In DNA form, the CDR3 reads TGTGCCAGCAGCGCCACGACTGCGCGCCCCTCTGGAAACACCATATATTTT. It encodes CASSATTARPSGNTIYF.

The CDR3 sequence: CASSLSSGGTDEQYV. DNA for the CDR3: TGTGCCAGCAGCTTATCATCTGGGGGCACAGACGAGCAGTACGTC. The J gene is TRBJ2-7, the V gene TRBV7-2; a weak D match, TRBD1 (6 bases). CDR3 length equals 15 residues. V was cut by 2 bases and J by 5 bases, with 16 bases left in between. From germline, CDR1 is SGHTA and CDR2 FQGNSA.

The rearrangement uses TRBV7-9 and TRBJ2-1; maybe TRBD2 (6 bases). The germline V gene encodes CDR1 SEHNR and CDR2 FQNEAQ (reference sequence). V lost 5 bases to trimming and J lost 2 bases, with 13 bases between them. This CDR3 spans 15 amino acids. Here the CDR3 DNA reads TGTGCCAGCAGCGCCCACCCGGGGGCCTACAATGAGCAGTTCTTC. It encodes CASSAHPGAYNEQFF.

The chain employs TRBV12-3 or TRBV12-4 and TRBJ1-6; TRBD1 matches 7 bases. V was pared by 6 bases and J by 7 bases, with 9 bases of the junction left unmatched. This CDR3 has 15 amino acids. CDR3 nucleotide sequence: TGTGCCAGCAGCCCTCTCCAGGGGGGAAATTCACCCCTCCACTTT. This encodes CASSPLQGGNSPLHF.

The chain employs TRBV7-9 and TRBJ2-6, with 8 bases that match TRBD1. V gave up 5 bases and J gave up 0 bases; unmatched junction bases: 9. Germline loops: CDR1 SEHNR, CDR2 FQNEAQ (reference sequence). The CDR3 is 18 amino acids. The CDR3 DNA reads TGTGCCAGCAGCCCTGACAGGGGACACTACTCTGGGGCCAACGTCCTGACTTTC. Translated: CASSPDRGHYSGANVLTF.

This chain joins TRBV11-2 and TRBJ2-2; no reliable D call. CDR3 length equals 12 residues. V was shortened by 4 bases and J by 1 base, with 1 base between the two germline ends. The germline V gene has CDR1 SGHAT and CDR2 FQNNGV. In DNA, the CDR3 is TGTGCCAGCAGCTGGAACACCGGGGAGCTGTTTTTT. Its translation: CASSWNTGELFF.

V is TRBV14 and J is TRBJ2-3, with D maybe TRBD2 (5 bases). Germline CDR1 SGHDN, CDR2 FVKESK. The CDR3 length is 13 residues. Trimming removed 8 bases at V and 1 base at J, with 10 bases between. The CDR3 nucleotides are TGTGCCAGCTGCCTCGGGGGCACAGATACGCAGTATTTT. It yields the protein CASCLGGTDTQYF.

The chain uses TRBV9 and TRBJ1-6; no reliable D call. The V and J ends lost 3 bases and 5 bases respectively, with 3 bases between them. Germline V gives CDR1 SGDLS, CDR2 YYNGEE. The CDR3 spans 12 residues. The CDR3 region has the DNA TGTGCCAGCAGCGCGGATAATTCACCCCTCCACTTT. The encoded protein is CASSADNSPLHF.

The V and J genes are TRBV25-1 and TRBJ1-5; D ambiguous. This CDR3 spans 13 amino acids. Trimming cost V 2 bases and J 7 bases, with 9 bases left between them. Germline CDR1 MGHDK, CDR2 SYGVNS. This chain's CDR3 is CASSEQGWQPQHF. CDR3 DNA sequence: TGTGCCAGCAGTGAACAAGGGTGGCAGCCCCAGCATTTT.

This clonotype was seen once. The chain's CDR3 is CASSSPGLAGAYTDTQYF. Written as DNA, the CDR3 is TGTGCCAGCAGCTCCCCGGGACTAGCGGGGGCCTACACAGATACGCAGTATTTT. The chain has TRBV11-2 and TRBJ2-3, with 14 bases matching TRBD2. With 4 bases clipped from V and 2 bases from J, the junction kept 8 bases outside the gene matches. CDR1 is SGHAT and CDR2 is FQNNGV in the germline V gene. This CDR3 is 18 amino acids long.

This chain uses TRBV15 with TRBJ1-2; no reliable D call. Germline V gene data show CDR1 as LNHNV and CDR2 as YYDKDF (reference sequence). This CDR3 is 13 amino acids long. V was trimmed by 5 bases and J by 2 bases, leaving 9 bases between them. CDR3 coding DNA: TGTGCCACCAGCCCAGACACGAACTATGGCTACACCTTC. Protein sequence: CATSPDTNYGYTF.

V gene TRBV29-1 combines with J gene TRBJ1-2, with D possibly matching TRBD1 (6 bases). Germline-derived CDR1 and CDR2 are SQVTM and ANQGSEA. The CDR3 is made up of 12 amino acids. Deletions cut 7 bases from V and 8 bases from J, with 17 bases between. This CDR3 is CSASDSRGGYTF. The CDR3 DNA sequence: TGCAGCGCCTCGGACAGTCGGGGAGGCTACACCTTC.